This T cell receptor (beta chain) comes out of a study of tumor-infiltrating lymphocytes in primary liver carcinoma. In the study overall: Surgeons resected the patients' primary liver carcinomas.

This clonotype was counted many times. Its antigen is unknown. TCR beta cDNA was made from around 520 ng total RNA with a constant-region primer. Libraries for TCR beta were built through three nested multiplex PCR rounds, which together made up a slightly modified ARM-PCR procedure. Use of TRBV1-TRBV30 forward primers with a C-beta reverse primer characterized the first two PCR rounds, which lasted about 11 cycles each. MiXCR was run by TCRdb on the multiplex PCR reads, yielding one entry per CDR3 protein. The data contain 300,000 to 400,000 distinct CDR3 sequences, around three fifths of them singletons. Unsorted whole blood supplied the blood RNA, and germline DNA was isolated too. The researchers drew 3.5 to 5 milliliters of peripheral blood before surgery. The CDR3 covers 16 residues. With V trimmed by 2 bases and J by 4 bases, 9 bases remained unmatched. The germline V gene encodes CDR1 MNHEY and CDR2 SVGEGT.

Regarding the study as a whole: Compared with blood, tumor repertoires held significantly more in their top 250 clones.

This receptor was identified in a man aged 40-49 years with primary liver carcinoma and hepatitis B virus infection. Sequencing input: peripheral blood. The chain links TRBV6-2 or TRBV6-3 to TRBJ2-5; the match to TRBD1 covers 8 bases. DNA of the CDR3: TGTGCCAGCAGTTACCCAAGGAGACAGGGGATAGAGACCCAGTACTTC. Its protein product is CASSYPRRQGIETQYF.